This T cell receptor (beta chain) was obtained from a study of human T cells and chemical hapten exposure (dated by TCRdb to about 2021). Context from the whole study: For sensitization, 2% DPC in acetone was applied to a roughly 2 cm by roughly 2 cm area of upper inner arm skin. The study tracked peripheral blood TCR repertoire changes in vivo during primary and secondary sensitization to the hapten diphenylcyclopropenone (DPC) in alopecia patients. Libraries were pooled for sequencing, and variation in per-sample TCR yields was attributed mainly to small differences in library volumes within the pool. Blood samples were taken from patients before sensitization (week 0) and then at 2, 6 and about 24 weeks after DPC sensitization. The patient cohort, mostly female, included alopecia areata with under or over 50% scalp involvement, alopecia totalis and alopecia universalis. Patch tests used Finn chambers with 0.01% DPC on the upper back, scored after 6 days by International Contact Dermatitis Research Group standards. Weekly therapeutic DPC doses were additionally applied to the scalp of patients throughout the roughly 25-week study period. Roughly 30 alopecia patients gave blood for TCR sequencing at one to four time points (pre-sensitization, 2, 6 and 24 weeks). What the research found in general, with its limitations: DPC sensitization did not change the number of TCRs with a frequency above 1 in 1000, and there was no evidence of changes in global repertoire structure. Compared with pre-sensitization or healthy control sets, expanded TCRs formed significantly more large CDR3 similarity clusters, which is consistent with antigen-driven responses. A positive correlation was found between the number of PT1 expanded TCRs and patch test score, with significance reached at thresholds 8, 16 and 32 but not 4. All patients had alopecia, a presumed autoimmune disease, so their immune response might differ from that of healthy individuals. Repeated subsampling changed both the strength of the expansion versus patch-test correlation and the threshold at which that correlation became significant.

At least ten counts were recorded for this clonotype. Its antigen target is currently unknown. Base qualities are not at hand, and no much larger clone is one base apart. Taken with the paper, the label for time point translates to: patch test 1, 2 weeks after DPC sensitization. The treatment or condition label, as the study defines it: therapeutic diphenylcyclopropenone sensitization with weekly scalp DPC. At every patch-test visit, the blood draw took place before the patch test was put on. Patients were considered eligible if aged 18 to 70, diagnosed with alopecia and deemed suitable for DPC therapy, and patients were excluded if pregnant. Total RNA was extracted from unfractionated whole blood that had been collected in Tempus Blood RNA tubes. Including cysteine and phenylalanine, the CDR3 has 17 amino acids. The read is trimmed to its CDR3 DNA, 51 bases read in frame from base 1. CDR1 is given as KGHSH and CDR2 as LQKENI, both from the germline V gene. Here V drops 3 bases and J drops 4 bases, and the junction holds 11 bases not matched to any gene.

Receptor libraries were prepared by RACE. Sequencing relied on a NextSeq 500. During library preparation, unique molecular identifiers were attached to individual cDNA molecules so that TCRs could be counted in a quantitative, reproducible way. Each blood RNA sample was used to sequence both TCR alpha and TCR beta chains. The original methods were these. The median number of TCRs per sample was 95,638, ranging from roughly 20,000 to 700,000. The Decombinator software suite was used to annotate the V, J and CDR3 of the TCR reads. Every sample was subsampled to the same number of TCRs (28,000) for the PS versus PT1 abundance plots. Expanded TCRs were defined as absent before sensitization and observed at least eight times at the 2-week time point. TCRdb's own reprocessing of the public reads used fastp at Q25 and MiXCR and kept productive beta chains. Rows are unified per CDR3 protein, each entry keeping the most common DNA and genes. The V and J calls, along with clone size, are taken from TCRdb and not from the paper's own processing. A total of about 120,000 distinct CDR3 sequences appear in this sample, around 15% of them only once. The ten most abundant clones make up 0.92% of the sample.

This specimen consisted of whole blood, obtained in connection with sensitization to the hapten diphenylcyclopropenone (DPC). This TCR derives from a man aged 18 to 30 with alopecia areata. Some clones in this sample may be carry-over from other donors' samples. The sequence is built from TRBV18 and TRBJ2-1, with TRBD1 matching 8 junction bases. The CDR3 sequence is CASSPPWDRTDYNEQFF. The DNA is TGTGCCAGCTCACCGCCCTGGGACAGGACAGATTACAATGAGCAGTTCTTC. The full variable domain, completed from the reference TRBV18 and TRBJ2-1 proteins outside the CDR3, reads NAGVMQNPRHLVRRRGQEARLRCSPMKGHSHVYWYRQLPEEGLKFMVYLQKENIIDESGMPKERFSAEFPKEGPSILRIQQVVRGDSAAYFCASSPPWDRTDYNEQFFGPGTRLTVL.